The 25 T cell receptor beta chains given below trace back to one sample, sequenced in a study of Graves' ophthalmopathy and Graves' hyperthyroidism. As the template, RNA transcripts were used to amplify TCR beta CDR3 regions. RT-PCR in the first round used HTBI primers; a second-round multiplex PCR followed. TCRdb independently ran MiXCR on the multiplex PCR reads; one entry per CDR3 protein. The sample lists 650,000 to 900,000 distinct CDR3 sequences, roughly two fifths occurring once. Sequences were obtained from peripheral blood. All receptors come from an adult man with Graves' ophthalmopathy.

This clonotype occurred a few times. V is TRBV5-5 and J is TRBJ1-1; the D is unclear. The CDR3 loop spans 17 amino acids. The V and J ends lost 4 bases and 0 bases respectively, with 19 bases between them. Germline V gene data show CDR1 as SGHKS and CDR2 as YYEKEE (reference sequence). The CDR3 region has the DNA TGTGCCAGCAGCCCTCCGGTTCGGCTGATTATGAACACTGAAGCTTTCTTT. The encoded protein is CASSPPVRLIMNTEAFF.

The J gene is TRBJ2-5, the V gene TRBV24-1, with 9 bases fitting TRBD1. The CDR3 consists of 15 residues. The J segment lost 2 bases and the V segment lost 4 bases, leaving 4 bases of the junction unmatched. Germline V gene lookup returns CDR1 KGHDR and CDR2 SFDVKD. CDR3: CATSDPGTGQETQYF. The CDR3 nucleotides are TGTGCCACCAGTGACCCAGGGACAGGGCAAGAGACCCAGTACTTC.

The chain combines TRBV10-3 with TRBJ1-1; D is ambiguous. V was trimmed by 0 bases and J by 11 bases, leaving 10 bases between them. The CDR3 loop spans 12 amino acids. The V gene's germline CDR1 is ENHRY and CDR2 SYGVKD. The chain's CDR3 is CAISESTGWAFF. CDR3 bases: TGTGCCATCAGTGAGTCGACCGGGTGGGCTTTCTTT.

The chain couples TRBV7-9 to TRBJ2-7; D is possibly TRBD1 (7 bases). Trimming cost V 11 bases and J 5 bases, with 19 bases left between them. The CDR3 extends over 13 amino acids. Germline lookup yields CDR1 SEHNR and CDR2 FQNEAQ (reference sequence). This chain's CDR3 is CAWSVGGGHEQYF. Written as DNA, the CDR3 is TGTGCCTGGAGTGTCGGAGGGGGCCACGAGCAGTACTTC.

Concerning this clonotype itself: The germline gene is not matched at one end of the junction; a read error may be the cause. The chain combines TRBV7-9 with TRBJ2-6, with TRBD1 matching 8 bases. CDR1 and CDR2 from the germline V gene are SEHNR and FQNEAQ (reference sequence). The CDR3 extends over 13 amino acids. CDR3 nucleotide sequence: TGTGCCAGCAGCTCACAGGGGGTGGGCACTGAAGCTTTC. Encoded protein: CASSSQGVGTEAF.

This clonotype was picked up a small number of times. The rearrangement links TRBV4-1 to TRBJ2-5, with TRBD1 matching 7 bases. CDR1 is MGHRA, CDR2 YSYEKL, per germline. The CDR3 is made up of 12 amino acids. The V segment lost 6 bases and the J segment 5 bases; nucleotides outside the gene matches: 3. The CDR3 reads CASRGQSETQYF. In nucleotides, the CDR3 is TGCGCCAGCAGGGGACAGTCCGAGACCCAGTACTTC.

This clonotype was recorded many times. This chain connects TRBV2 to TRBJ1-2; the match to TRBD1 covers 7 bases. This CDR3 has 14 residues. Germline V lookup: CDR1 SNHLY, CDR2 FYNNEI. J gave up 3 bases and V 5 bases, and 6 bases lay outside the gene matches. The CDR3 reads CASSSTGFDYGYTF. Here the CDR3 DNA reads TGTGCCAGCAGTTCGACAGGGTTTGACTATGGCTACACCTTC.

Only one count was recorded for this clonotype. This chain joins TRBV29-1 and TRBJ2-7; 9 bases fit TRBD1. The CDR3 is 15 residues long. The germline V gene has CDR1 SQVTM and CDR2 ANQGSEA. Trimming cost V 7 bases and J 2 bases; bases outside gene matches: 12. The DNA of the CDR3 is TGCAGCGCGGGAGAGACAGGGGGGAAAACCTACGAGCAGTACTTC. This sequence encodes CSAGETGGKTYEQYF.

This clonotype was seen a single time. The rearrangement uses TRBV4-2 and TRBJ2-5; D may be TRBD2 (5 bases). The CDR3 runs to 15 residues. Trimming shortened V by 0 bases and J by 5 bases, and 13 bases separated the two germline ends. Germline CDR1 is LGHNA and CDR2 is YNFKEQ. CDR3 residues: CASSQDTGSGETQYF. The DNA for the CDR3 is TGTGCCAGCAGCCAAGATACGGGGAGTGGGGAGACCCAGTACTTC.

The chain employs TRBV6-2 or TRBV6-3 and TRBJ1-5; no reliable D call. The CDR3 runs to 13 residues. Trimming took 7 bases from V and 3 from J, leaving 10 bases between them. CDR1 and CDR2 from the germline V gene are MNHEY and SVGEGT. Here the CDR3 reads CASIGQINQPQHF. CDR3 nucleotides: TGTGCCAGCATCGGGCAGATCAATCAGCCCCAGCATTTT.

The chain carries TRBV6-4 and TRBJ2-2; D is unclear. Trimming took off 7 bases at V and 0 bases at J, with 9 bases between the two ends. CDR1 MRHNA and CDR2 SNTAGT come from the germline V gene. The CDR3 loop spans 14 amino acids. The CDR3 DNA is TGTGCCAGCAAGGGCCAGGCGAACACCGGGGAGCTGTTTTTT. Protein sequence: CASKGQANTGELFF.

Points on this clonotype: Compared with germline, one end of the junction differs, possibly owing to a read error. The J gene is TRBJ2-5, the V gene TRBV2; no definite D call. There are 15 residues in the CDR3. CDR1 SNHLY and CDR2 FYNNEI come from the germline V gene. The CDR3 bases are TGTGCCGGCAGTTACGGGCACCCCGCTGGAGAGACCCAGTACTTC. This gives the protein CAGSYGHPAGETQYF. The full variable domain, completed using reference TRBV2 and TRBJ2-5, is EPEVTQTPSHQVTQMGQEVILRCVPISNHLYFYWYRQILGQKVEFLVSFYNNEISEKSEIFDDQFSVERPDGSNFTLKIRSTKLEDSAMYFCAGSYGHPAGETQYFGPGTRLLVL.

This clonotype came up a few times. This rearrangement joins TRBV4-3 to TRBJ2-5, with TRBD1 matching over 8 bases. Germline CDR1 is LGHNA and CDR2 is YSLEER. This CDR3 contains 17 residues. V shed 0 bases and J 5 bases; nucleotides not matched to a gene: 11. This chain's CDR3 is CASSQEYETGARETQYF. Here the CDR3 DNA reads TGCGCCAGCAGCCAAGAGTATGAGACAGGGGCCCGTGAGACCCAGTACTTC.

In its sample, this clonotype was seen many times. V is TRBV6-5 and J is TRBJ1-4; D is undetermined. CDR1 is MNHEY and CDR2 is SVGAGI in the germline V gene. The V gene lost 6 bases and the J gene lost 8 bases, with 10 bases spanning the gap. CDR3 length: 12 amino acids. CDR3 bases: TGTGCCAGCAGATCGGGAGGGGAAAAACTGTTTTTT. It translates to CASRSGGEKLFF.

A single count supports this clonotype. Germline is not matched at one junction end, which may reflect a read error. V is TRBV24-1 and J is TRBJ1-5; unclear D gene. Germline loops: CDR1 KGHDR, CDR2 SFDVKD. The CDR3 covers 15 residues. The CDR3 spells CASSLVSSSNQPQHF. For the CDR3, the DNA is TGTGCCAGCAGTTTAGTCTCCTCTAGCAATCAGCCCCAGCATTTT.

Many counts were recorded for this clonotype. V gene TRBV7-2 combines with J gene TRBJ1-2, with D uncertain. The germline V gene has CDR1 SGHTA and CDR2 FQGNSA. The CDR3 is made up of 12 amino acids. With 8 bases removed from V and 8 bases from J, the gap between germline ends came to 15 bases. The CDR3 DNA reads TGTGCCAGCGGCAAACCACTCAGAGGCTACACCTTC. This gives the protein CASGKPLRGYTF.

This clonotype was counted ten times or more. The CDR3: CASSLWASGRVTREQYF. In DNA form, the CDR3 reads TGTGCCAGCAGCTTATGGGCTAGCGGGAGAGTTACGCGCGAGCAGTACTTC. V gene TRBV7-2 combines with J gene TRBJ2-7; 10 bases map to TRBD2. J lost 6 bases, V lost 2 bases, and 13 bases had no gene match. CDR1 and CDR2 from the germline V gene are SGHTA and FQGNSA. CDR3 length: 17 amino acids.

The sample holds many counts of this clonotype. The rearrangement uses TRBV7-2 and TRBJ1-1, with 7 positions matching TRBD1. Losses at the gene ends were 2 bases for V and 3 bases for J; bases not matched to a gene: 6. The CDR3 is 15 residues long. Germline-derived CDR1 and CDR2 are SGHTA and FQGNSA. The DNA for the CDR3 is TGTGCCAGCAGCTTAAACCAGGGGGGACACACTGAAGCTTTCTTT. Its protein product is CASSLNQGGHTEAFF.

Of note for this clonotype: The junction does not match germline at one end; this may be a read error. This chain connects TRBV25-1 to TRBJ1-2; the D is unclear. Per the germline V gene, CDR1 is MGHDK and CDR2 is SYGVNS. CDR3 size: 11 residues. This CDR3 is CASSVEGGCTF. CDR3 in DNA: TGTGCCAGCAGTGTGGAGGGTGGCTGCACCTTC.

This rearrangement joins TRBV20-1 to TRBJ2-5; maybe TRBD2 (6 bases). Germline CDR1 and CDR2: DFQATT and SNEGSKA (reference sequence). The CDR3 totals 14 residues. Between the trimmed V and J ends, which lost 3 bases and 9 bases, there was a span of 20 bases. CDR3 in DNA: TGCAGTGCTAGGCCTATAGCGGCTACTGGGTCCCAGTACTTC. The encoded protein is CSARPIAATGSQYF.

Only a few counts were recorded for this clonotype. Relative to the germline gene, one junction end is altered; a read error may explain this. This sequence joins TRBV20-1 and TRBJ1-1; no clear D. CDR3 length: 14 residues. Germline lookup yields CDR1 DFQATT and CDR2 SNEGSKA (reference sequence). The CDR3 loop is CSAREGPPASEAFF. CDR3 DNA sequence: TGCAGTGCAAGAGAGGGTCCACCGGCTTCTGAAGCTTTCTTT.

This chain uses TRBV9 with TRBJ2-5; 12 bases are a match to TRBD2. The CDR3 extends over 17 amino acids. The V and J ends lost 2 bases and 9 bases, in that order; junction bases with no gene match: 14. CDR1 is SGDLS, CDR2 YYNGEE, per germline. The CDR3 DNA is TGTGCCAGCAGCGTGGGACTAGCGGGCGCCATCGGGGAGGCCCAGTACTTC. Translating gives CASSVGLAGAIGEAQYF.

The gene calls are TRBV15 and TRBJ1-2; 8 nucleotides line up with TRBD1. There are 14 residues in the CDR3. Trimming removed 10 bases from V and 7 bases from J; junction bases left unmatched: 14. Germline V gene lookup returns CDR1 LNHNV and CDR2 YYDKDF (reference sequence). As DNA, the CDR3 is TGTGCCAGCAGTCCCCGGGGGACAGGTCGTGGCTACACCTTC. Protein sequence: CASSPRGTGRGYTF.

CDR3 nucleotide sequence: TGTGCCATCAGGGCAGGGGGCAGGGATGAGCAGTTCTTC. Translated: CAIRAGGRDEQFF. The chain couples TRBV10-3 to TRBJ2-5; 8 bases agree with TRBD1. TRBJ2-1 explains the end of the DNA better; the J call may be wrong. This CDR3 spans 13 amino acids. CDR1 and CDR2 (germline): ENHRY, SYGVKD.

The chain employs TRBV25-1 and TRBJ1-1; perhaps TRBD1 as D (5 bases). V was trimmed by 5 bases and J by 1 base, leaving 11 bases between them. This CDR3 has 14 amino acids. Germline CDR1 and CDR2: MGHDK and SYGVNS. The DNA of the CDR3 is TGTGCCAGCAGTTCGTACGACAGGAACACTGAAGCTTTCTTT. Translation gives CASSSYDRNTEAFF. Looking up the rest from reference TRBV25-1 and TRBJ1-1 gives the full variable domain: EADIYQTPRYLVIGTGKKITLECSQTMGHDKMYWYQQDPGMELHLIHYSYGVNSTEKGDLSSESTVSRIRTEHFPLTLESARPSHTSQYLCASSSYDRNTEAFFGQGTRLTVV.